The 30 T cell receptor beta chains listed next were all sequenced from one sample in a study of prognosis after radiotherapy for stage I lung cancer. Amplification of TCR beta CDR3 from genomic DNA used two-round multiplex PCR. For every TRBV and TRBJ gene, a specific primer was used in first-round PCR. MiXCR, run by TCRdb on the multiplex PCR reads, gives a single entry per CDR3 protein. The table lists 11,000 to 15,000 distinct CDR3 sequences, around 54% of them singletons, with about a quarter in the top ten. The sequenced sample was PBMCs, obtained before or after stereotactic body radiation therapy (not recorded which). These receptors were taken from a donor at least 50 years old with non-small cell lung cancer.

Of note for this clonotype: A far larger clone is off by one base, so a read error is likely. The chain uses TRBV6-4 and TRBJ2-1; D gene ambiguous. The CDR3 covers 13 residues. Germline CDR1 MRHNA, CDR2 SNTAGT. The CDR3 bases are TGTGCCAGCGGCGGAAGCTCCTACGATGAGCAGTTCTTC. This translates into CASGGSSYDEQFF.

The chain employs TRBV11-2 and TRBJ2-1; TRBD2 matches 7 bases. Trimming at V came to 0 bases and at J to 7 bases, leaving 6 bases not matched to a gene. The CDR3 has 15 amino acids. Per germline, CDR1 SGHAT and CDR2 FQNNGV. In DNA form, the CDR3 reads TGTGCCAGCAGCTTAGAACTAGCGCCTGTTAATGAGCAGTTCTTC. Protein product: CASSLELAPVNEQFF.

The chain employs TRBV6-2 or TRBV6-3 and TRBJ2-3; no clear D. Germline loops: CDR1 MNHEY, CDR2 SVGEGT. The CDR3 has 12 residues. V lost 2 bases to trimming and J lost 5 bases, with 5 bases between them. The CDR3: CASSYRGDTQYF. The CDR3 bases are TGTGCCAGCAGTTACCGAGGAGATACGCAGTATTTT.

This rearrangement joins TRBV6-5 to TRBJ1-2; D possibly corresponds to TRBD1 (6 bases). V was clipped by 2 bases and J by 8 bases, with 12 bases between them. CDR3 length equals 13 residues. CDR1 is MNHEY and CDR2 is SVGAGI in the germline V gene. The CDR3 region has the DNA TGTGCCAGCAGTTACGGGGGGGCTGAAGGCTACACCTTC. Residues: CASSYGGAEGYTF.

By share, this clonotype counts as medium-sized. This chain joins TRBV20-1 and TRBJ2-1, with D possibly called TRBD1 or TRBD2 (5 bases each). Per the germline V gene, CDR1 is DFQATT and CDR2 is SNEGSKA (reference sequence). V was pared by 3 bases and J by 6 bases, with 18 bases between. CDR3 size: 15 residues. The CDR3 nucleotides read TGCAGTGCTAGTGAGGCAGGGACCCTCGTCAATGAGCAGTTCTTC. This gives the protein CSASEAGTLVNEQFF.

The J gene is TRBJ2-7, the V gene TRBV27, with a tentative D call TRBD1 (7 bases). V was trimmed by 4 bases and J by 5 bases, leaving 18 bases between them. The germline V gene encodes CDR1 MNHEY and CDR2 SMNVEV (reference sequence). The CDR3 has 15 amino acids. CDR3 loop: CASSYSTRGDNEQYF. The CDR3 DNA reads TGTGCCAGCAGTTACTCGACCAGGGGGGACAACGAGCAGTACTTC.

As regards this clonotype: A read error is the likely source, as a far larger clone sits one nucleotide away. The chain combines TRBV6-5 with TRBJ2-7; 10 nucleotides agree with TRBD1. Looked up from germline, CDR1 is MNHEY and CDR2 is SVGAGI. CDR3 size: 16 residues. The DNA of the CDR3 is TGTGCCAGCACCCTAGGAGTGGGACAGGGGTCCTACGATCAGTACTTC. This encodes CASTLGVGQGSYDQYF.

The chain uses TRBV19 and TRBJ1-2, with a tentative D call TRBD1 (6 bases). Between the trimmed V and J ends, which lost 0 bases and 6 bases, there was a span of 11 bases. This CDR3 contains 14 residues. CDR1 and CDR2 from the germline V gene are LNHDA and SQIVND (reference sequence). Written as DNA, the CDR3 is TGTGCCAGTAGTATAGACCGACAGGCCGATGGCTACACCTTC. This translates into CASSIDRQADGYTF.

In this sample, this clonotype turned up many times. Mismatch with germline at one junction end may stem from a read error. The V gene is TRBV19, the J gene TRBJ2-3, with D perhaps TRBD1 (5 bases). In germline, CDR1 is LNHDA, CDR2 SQIVND (reference sequence). The CDR3 covers 13 residues. CDR3 region: CASRIGGTDTQYF. In DNA, the CDR3 is TGTGCCAGTAGGATAGGGGGCACAGATACGCAGTATTTT.

This clonotype was counted many times. The chain recombines TRBV27 with TRBJ2-3, with 7 nucleotides matching TRBD2. The CDR3 is 15 residues long. CDR1 is MNHEY and CDR2 is SMNVEV in the germline V gene (reference sequence). J lost 0 bases, V lost 2 bases, and 2 bases had no gene match. The CDR3 sequence: CASSLSGTSTDTQYF. The CDR3 DNA reads TGTGCCAGCAGTTTAAGCGGGACGAGCACAGATACGCAGTATTTT.

In regard to this clonotype: This likely stems from a read error, as it lies one base from a far larger clone. The V call is TRBV20-1, the J call TRBJ1-6; 7 nucleotides agree with TRBD1. The CDR3 sequence is 13 residues long. CDR1 is DFQATT, CDR2 SNEGSKA, per germline (reference sequence). This chain's CDR3 is CSARDRGDTEDFF. The CDR3 nucleotides read TGCAGTGCTAGAGACAGGGGGGACACTGAAGATTTCTTT.

The chain joins TRBV6-1 to TRBJ2-2; 12 bases match TRBD2. Trimming took 6 bases from V and 7 from J; bases not matched to a gene: 6. CDR3 size: 15 residues. CDR1 is MNHNS and CDR2 is SASEGT in the germline V gene. The DNA of the CDR3 is TGTGCCAGCAGCCTACTAGCGGGGGGTCGCGGGGAGCTGTTTTTT. Translating gives CASSLLAGGRGELFF.

The CDR3 DNA reads as TGTGCCAGCAGCTTCTCGAGAAACACCGGGGAGCTGTTTTTT. Protein: CASSFSRNTGELFF. V usage is TRBV11-2 and J usage is TRBJ2-2, with D hard to call. CDR3 length: 14 amino acids. Germline values: CDR1 SGHAT, CDR2 FQNNGV. V was cut by 3 bases and J by 2 bases, with 7 bases left in between.

The gene calls are TRBV3-1 and TRBJ2-7, with 9 bases fitting TRBD2. Trimming removed 4 bases from V and 3 bases from J; junction bases left unmatched: 19. The germline CDR1 and CDR2 sequences are LGHDT and YNNKEL (reference sequence). This CDR3 contains 19 residues. The DNA of the CDR3 is TGTGCCAGCAGCCCAGGTGGCGCTCCGGTACTAGCGGGCATCTACGAGCAGTACTTC. Its translation: CASSPGGAPVLAGIYEQYF.

This clonotype appeared many times. The chain links TRBV7-2 to TRBJ2-5, with 10 bases fitting TRBD2. Trimming took 5 bases from V and 5 from J; bases not matched to a gene: 14. This CDR3 is 17 amino acids long. CDR1 and CDR2 from the germline V gene are SGHTA and FQGNSA. CDR3 amino acids: CASSTRRTSGNGETQYF. For the CDR3, the DNA is TGTGCCAGCAGCACACGGCGCACTAGCGGGAACGGGGAGACCCAGTACTTC.

Points on this clonotype: Germline is not matched at one junction end, which may reflect a read error. The V call is TRBV6-1, the J call TRBJ1-2; D possibly corresponds to TRBD1 (5 bases). This CDR3 is built from 13 residues. Germline CDR1 and CDR2: MNHNS and SASEGT. In DNA form, the CDR3 reads TGTGTCAGCATCCTCGGGGCCCCCTATGGCTACACCTTC. It translates to CVSILGAPYGYTF.

This clonotype was picked up many times. The V gene is TRBV19, the J gene TRBJ1-4; 7 nucleotides line up with TRBD1. J gave up 5 bases and V 6 bases, and 6 bases lay outside the gene matches. The V gene's germline CDR1 is LNHDA and CDR2 SQIVND (reference sequence). The CDR3 runs 14 residues. CDR3 protein: CASSATGPNEKLFF. The CDR3, as DNA: TGTGCCAGTAGCGCGACAGGGCCAAATGAAAAACTGTTTTTT.

With respect to this clonotype: The germline gene is not matched at one end of the junction; a read error may be the cause. The chain carries TRBV6-6 and TRBJ2-1; 8 bases line up with TRBD2. This CDR3 has 16 residues. Germline V gives CDR1 MNHNY, CDR2 SVGAGI (reference sequence). In DNA form, the CDR3 reads TGTGCCATCAGTTACTCTCGGACTAGCACGGGAAATGATCAGTTCTTC. Amino acids: CAISYSRTSTGNDQFF.

By sample fraction, this clonotype is medium-sized (0.01 to 0.1%). The V call is TRBV12-3 or TRBV12-4, the J call TRBJ2-1; 11 positions match TRBD2. The CDR3 has 15 amino acids. Trimming at V came to 5 bases and at J to 6 bases, leaving 6 bases not matched to a gene. For the CDR3, the DNA is TGTGCCAGCAGTAAAGAAACTAGCGGGAGCAATGAGCAGTTCTTC. Protein product: CASSKETSGSNEQFF.

The chain joins TRBV12-3 or TRBV12-4 to TRBJ1-2; 9 positions match TRBD1. CDR3 length equals 14 residues. With 7 bases clipped from V and 6 bases from J, the junction kept 9 bases outside the gene matches. CDR3 loop: CASTYRGRTHGYTF. The CDR3 DNA reads as TGTGCCAGCACCTACAGGGGGCGAACGCATGGCTACACCTTC.

This clonotype came up many times. The chain joins TRBV6-1 to TRBJ1-4; 9 bases are shared with TRBD1. This CDR3 has 15 residues. Germline CDR1 reads MNHNS; CDR2 reads SASEGT. The J segment lost 3 bases and the V segment lost 4 bases, leaving 3 bases of the junction unmatched. The CDR3 bases are TGTGCCAGCAGTGCGGGGACAGGGCCTAATGAAAAACTGTTTTTT. This codes for CASSAGTGPNEKLFF.

This clonotype is deemed medium-sized. The CDR3 region has the DNA TGTGCCAGCAGCTTAGGAGCGGGCGGCTCTAGGGAGCAGTACTTC. As protein: CASSLGAGGSREQYF. This chain joins TRBV11-2 and TRBJ2-7; the D gene is possibly TRBD2 (6 bases). The germline V gene encodes CDR1 SGHAT and CDR2 FQNNGV. CDR3 length equals 15 residues. V lost 1 base and J 7 bases, leaving 17 bases between the germline ends.

This clonotype was picked up many times. The V and J genes are TRBV4-1 and TRBJ2-1; the match to TRBD1 covers 7 bases. The V gene end was trimmed by 1 base and the J gene end by 9 bases; junction bases not matched to a gene: 15. The CDR3 extends over 17 amino acids. Germline CDR1 and CDR2: MGHRA and YSYEKL. The CDR3 DNA reads TGCGCCAGCAGCCAAGCCCAGTCAGCCTACGGGGACAGTGAGCAGTTCTTC. Amino acids: CASSQAQSAYGDSEQFF.

The V gene is TRBV28, the J gene TRBJ1-6, with D possibly matching TRBD1 (6 bases). The length of the CDR3 is 14 residues. Germline CDR1 reads MDHEN; CDR2 reads SYDVKM. Trimming stripped 3 bases from V and 10 bases from J, with 13 bases between. The chain's CDR3 is CASSLARGGSPLHF. The CDR3 nucleotides are TGTGCCAGCAGTTTGGCCAGGGGTGGCTCACCCCTCCACTTT. Filled out from reference TRBV28 and TRBJ1-6, the complete variable domain reads DVKVTQSSRYLVKRTGEKVFLECVQDMDHENMFWYRQDPGLGLRLIYFSYDVKMKEKGDIPEGYSVSREKKERFSLILESASTNQTSMYLCASSLARGGSPLHFGNGTRLTVT.

This clonotype is judged medium-sized. The chain links TRBV5-1 to TRBJ2-7; TRBD2 matches at 7 bases. CDR3 size: 11 residues. CDR1 is SGHRS, CDR2 YFSETQ, per germline. V lost 4 bases, J lost 6 bases, and 1 base stayed unmatched. CDR3 residues: CASSGGGEQYF. CDR3 coding DNA: TGCGCCAGCAGCGGGGGGGGCGAGCAGTACTTC.

There are a few counts of this clonotype. The rearrangement joins TRBV5-4 to TRBJ1-4; possible D gene TRBD1, 6 bases. The CDR3 sequence is 16 residues long. From germline, CDR1 is SGHNT and CDR2 YYREEE (reference sequence). V was shortened by 3 bases and J by 8 bases, with 20 bases between the two germline ends. This CDR3 reads CASSSPGAGRTEKLFF. The CDR3 DNA reads as TGTGCCAGCAGCTCGCCGGGGGCAGGACGAACCGAAAAACTGTTTTTT.

By share of the sample, this clonotype is medium-sized (0.01 to 0.1%). The chain couples TRBV11-2 to TRBJ1-5; no clear D. The CDR3 is made up of 13 amino acids. Germline loops: CDR1 SGHAT, CDR2 FQNNGV. Trimming shortened V by 1 base and J by 11 bases, and 12 bases separated the two germline ends. CDR3 sequence reads: CASSLGGEAAQHF. The CDR3 bases are TGTGCCAGCAGCTTAGGCGGCGAGGCGGCCCAGCATTTT.

This clonotype appeared once. This chain links TRBV20-1 with TRBJ2-7; D is unclear. The CDR3 is 13 amino acids. V shed 3 bases and J shed 1 base, with 10 bases lying between them. Germline assignment: CDR1 DFQATT and CDR2 SNEGSKA (reference sequence). The CDR3 bases are TGCAGTGCTAGCTTGATGACTTCCTACGAGCAGTACTTC. It is translated as CSASLMTSYEQYF.

Remarks on this clonotype: The germline gene is not matched at one end of the junction; a read error may be the cause. This sequence joins TRBV2 and TRBJ2-7, with 7 bases fitting TRBD1. CDR1 and CDR2 (germline): SNHLY, FYNNEI. CDR3 length equals 14 residues. The CDR3 protein is CAISGDSRTYQQYF. The CDR3 DNA sequence: TGTGCCATCAGTGGGGACAGTCGTACCTACCAGCAGTACTTC.

Regarding this clonotype: A much larger clone sits a single nucleotide away, making a read error possible. The V and J genes are TRBV29-1 and TRBJ2-1; 9 nucleotides align to TRBD2. CDR1 is SQVTM and CDR2 is ANQGSEA in the germline V gene. V shed 5 bases and J 9 bases; nucleotides not matched to a gene: 8. This CDR3 comprises 13 residues. The CDR3 is CSVSSGIPSEQFF. In nucleotides, the CDR3 is TGCAGCGTTTCTAGCGGGATCCCCAGTGAGCAGTTCTTC.